Listed here are 27 T cell receptor beta chains from one sample, sequenced in a study of cytomegalovirus exposure and HLA in healthy donors. The method was immunoSEQ multiplex PCR; TCRdb's version includes in-frame clones alone and lacks a portion of them. The data show some 210,000 clones, more than 75% seen once. Sequenced: PBMCs. The receptors were gathered from a woman under 30 in good health and CMV-seropositive.

The chain carries TRBV28 and TRBJ2-2; D may be TRBD2 (7 bases). Germline CDR1 reads MDHEN; CDR2 reads SYDVKM. V was trimmed by 7 bases and J by 3 bases, leaving 18 bases between them. The CDR3 is 16 amino acids. In nucleotides, the CDR3 is TGTGCCAGCAAGGGGAGGGGACACTCATACACCGGGGAGCTGTTTTTT. Encoded protein: CASKGRGHSYTGELFF.

The chain employs TRBV6-5 and TRBJ1-2; TRBD1 agrees at 7 bases. Germline assignment: CDR1 MNHEY and CDR2 SVGAGI. CDR3 size: 14 residues. V lost 7 bases to trimming and J lost 5 bases; unmatched junction nucleotides: 10. CDR3 nucleotides: TGTGCCAGCACCGGGACAGCCGGTTGGTATGGCTACACCTTC. Protein product: CASTGTAGWYGYTF.

J is TRBJ1-5 and V is TRBV19, with D hard to call. CDR3 length: 12 amino acids. The ends were cut back, 7 bases at V and 3 bases at J, with 7 bases in the middle. Germline V gives CDR1 LNHDA, CDR2 SQIVND (reference sequence). In DNA form, the CDR3 reads TGTGCCAGTAACAGTTACAATCAGCCCCAGCATTTT. Encoded protein: CASNSYNQPQHF.

V and J are TRBV27 and TRBJ2-7; 7 bases are a match to TRBD1. The CDR3 has 14 amino acids. After removal of 5 bases from V and 4 bases from J, the junction contained 8 bases not matched to a gene. The germline V gene has CDR1 MNHEY and CDR2 SMNVEV (reference sequence). CDR3 nucleotide sequence: TGTGCCAGCAGTCCCCGACAGGGATCATACGAGCAGTACTTC. Amino acids: CASSPRQGSYEQYF.

This chain connects TRBV4-1 to TRBJ1-3, with a possible D match to TRBD1 (5 bases). V was trimmed by 1 base and J by 0 bases, leaving 16 bases between them. Germline V gene lookup returns CDR1 MGHRA and CDR2 YSYEKL. CDR3 length equals 18 residues. CDR3 protein: CASSQVRVRSFSGNTIYF. DNA of the CDR3: TGCGCCAGCAGCCAAGTCAGGGTTCGGAGCTTCTCTGGAAACACCATATATTTT.

The chain joins TRBV6-4 to TRBJ2-1; 9 positions agree with TRBD2. Germline V lookup: CDR1 MRHNA, CDR2 SNTAGT. The CDR3 spans 16 residues. The J segment lost 3 bases and the V segment lost 2 bases, leaving 5 bases of the junction unmatched. This chain's CDR3 is CASSDRLAAVYNEQFF. Here the CDR3 DNA reads TGTGCCAGCAGTGACCGACTAGCGGCAGTCTACAATGAGCAGTTCTTC.

The rearrangement joins TRBV4-1 to TRBJ1-5, with D perhaps TRBD1 (5 bases). The CDR3 is 15 residues long. Germline V CDR1 and CDR2: MGHRA, YSYEKL. V gave up 1 base and J gave up 7 bases, with 14 bases separating them. Here the CDR3 DNA reads TGCGCCAGCAGCCAAGTGATAGGGGATCGCCAGCCCCAGCATTTT. Its translation: CASSQVIGDRQPQHF.

This rearrangement joins TRBV7-8 to TRBJ2-1; D is undetermined. Germline V gene lookup returns CDR1 SGHVS and CDR2 FQNEAQ. Trimming cost V 4 bases and J 3 bases, with 16 bases left between them. There are 16 residues in the CDR3. The CDR3 bases are TGTGCCAGCAGCTCGCTTAGGCAGGTTGGCTACAATGAGCAGTTCTTC. Translated, it gives CASSSLRQVGYNEQFF.

This rearrangement joins TRBV15 to TRBJ2-3, with a tentative D call TRBD2 (6 bases). Germline CDR1 LNHNV, CDR2 YYDKDF (reference sequence). The CDR3 runs 15 residues. Trimming shortened V by 3 bases and J by 1 base, and 11 bases separated the two germline ends. The CDR3 region is CATSREGRRTDTQYF. For the CDR3, the DNA is TGTGCCACCAGCAGGGAGGGGAGGCGCACAGATACGCAGTATTTT.

V and J are TRBV29-1 and TRBJ1-2; 8 positions agree with TRBD1. V shed 6 bases and J 5 bases; nucleotides not matched to a gene: 5. CDR3 length: 12 residues. Germline CDR1 is SQVTM and CDR2 is ANQGSEA. Here the CDR3 DNA reads TGCAGCGTCGATGGACAGGGTTATGGCTACACCTTC. Translated: CSVDGQGYGYTF.

The chain links TRBV6-1 to TRBJ2-7; 9 bases agree with TRBD1. The CDR3 is made up of 16 amino acids. Germline-derived CDR1 and CDR2 are MNHNS and SASEGT. With 6 bases clipped from V and 3 bases from J, the junction kept 12 bases outside the gene matches. In DNA, the CDR3 is TGTGCCAGCAGGGAACGGGGACAGGGTGGTTACTACGAGCAGTACTTC. Protein sequence: CASRERGQGGYYEQYF.

The V and J genes are TRBV28 and TRBJ1-1, with D unclear. The CDR3 extends over 13 amino acids. CDR1 and CDR2 (germline): MDHEN, SYDVKM. V lost 3 bases and J 3 bases, leaving 8 bases between the germline ends. The CDR3 bases are TGTGCCAGCAGTTTGGGAGGCGACACTGAAGCTTTCTTT. This translates into CASSLGGDTEAFF.

This clone was seen a single time. The rearrangement links TRBV9 to TRBJ2-1; 7 bases line up with TRBD2. J lost 8 bases, V lost 3 bases, and 5 bases had no gene match. The germline CDR1 and CDR2 sequences are SGDLS and YYNGEE. The CDR3 is made up of 13 amino acids. The CDR3 DNA is TGTGCCAGCAGCGGAGGGAGGGCGTATGAGCAGTTCTTC. It codes for CASSGGRAYEQFF. Variable domain in full (rest from reference TRBV9 and TRBJ2-1): DSGVTQTPKHLITATGQRVTLRCSPRSGDLSVYWYQQSLDQGLQFLIQYYNGEERAKGNILERFSAQQFPDLHSELNLSSLELGDSALYFCASSGGRAYEQFFGPGTRLTVL.

The chain combines TRBV2 with TRBJ2-7; 8 bases line up with TRBD1. The CDR3 covers 13 residues. With V trimmed by 8 bases and J by 3 bases, 6 bases remained unmatched. Germline V gene lookup returns CDR1 SNHLY and CDR2 FYNNEI. The CDR3 loop is CASYEGQDYEQYF. The CDR3 DNA reads as TGTGCCAGCTACGAGGGACAGGACTACGAGCAGTACTTC.

The chain employs TRBV5-4 and TRBJ1-1; D ambiguous. The CDR3 is made up of 12 amino acids. Germline V gene sequence: CDR1 SGHNT, CDR2 YYREEE (reference sequence). The V end was cut by 0 bases, the J end by 7 bases, with 7 bases between. CDR3 amino acids: CASSLGASEAFF. CDR3 in DNA: TGTGCCAGCAGCTTGGGGGCCAGTGAAGCTTTCTTT.

The chain's CDR3 is CASSLALSRNEQFF. The DNA of the CDR3 is TGTGCCAGCAGCTTAGCGCTATCCCGGAATGAGCAGTTCTTC. The rearrangement links TRBV11-1 to TRBJ2-1; no definite D call. Germline V gene lookup returns CDR1 SGHAT and CDR2 FQDESV (reference sequence). Trimming removed 0 bases from V and 7 bases from J, with 10 bases in between. The CDR3 has 14 residues.

The rearrangement uses TRBV7-2 and TRBJ2-3, with TRBD2 identical over 9 bases. The germline CDR1 and CDR2 sequences are SGHTA and FQGNSA. After removal of 4 bases from V and 6 bases from J, the junction contained 5 bases not matched to a gene. There are 14 residues in the CDR3. CDR3 sequence: CASSSTSGSDTQYF. CDR3 sequence (DNA): TGTGCCAGCAGCTCGACTAGCGGATCGGATACGCAGTATTTT.

CDR3 in amino acids: CASRRDRQTGELFF. DNA for the CDR3: TGTGCCAGCAGGCGGGACAGGCAGACCGGGGAGCTGTTTTTT. This chain links TRBV6-4 with TRBJ2-2; 8 bases line up with TRBD1. With 6 bases clipped from V and 5 bases from J, the junction kept 5 bases outside the gene matches. This CDR3 region has 14 residues. CDR1 and CDR2 (germline): MRHNA, SNTAGT.

This chain connects TRBV2 to TRBJ2-3; tentative D call: TRBD1 (6 bases). The CDR3 runs to 10 residues. Germline loops: CDR1 SNHLY, CDR2 FYNNEI. Trimming took 6 bases from V and 8 from J, leaving 6 bases between them. The CDR3 region has the DNA TGTGCCAGCAGGGGGGCTACGCAGTATTTT. Translating gives CASRGATQYF.

V and J are TRBV20-1 and TRBJ2-1; 7 bases line up with TRBD2. This CDR3 has 10 residues. CDR1 and CDR2 (germline): DFQATT, SNEGSKA (reference sequence). V trimming: 3 bases; J trimming: 16 bases; junction bases outside the gene matches: 6. Written as DNA, the CDR3 is TGCAGTGCTAGCGGGAGGAATCTCTTCTTC. Protein sequence: CSASGRNLFF.

Only one count was recorded for this clone. The CDR3 DNA reads TGTGCCAGCAGTCCGGGACTGAACACCGGGGAGCTGTTTTTT. Encoded protein: CASSPGLNTGELFF. This chain connects TRBV27 to TRBJ2-2; TRBD2 might be the D (6 bases). The germline CDR1 and CDR2 sequences are MNHEY and SMNVEV (reference sequence). The CDR3 contains 14 residues. Trimming took 5 bases from V and 1 from J, leaving 8 bases between them.

The CDR3 loop is CASSEAPDRAETQYF. As DNA, the CDR3 is TGTGCCAGCAGTGAAGCCCCGGACAGGGCTGAGACCCAGTACTTC. The chain uses TRBV6-1 and TRBJ2-5; 8 bases align to TRBD1. Germline CDR1 and CDR2: MNHNS and SASEGT. The CDR3 runs 15 residues. V lost 0 bases and J lost 5; bases outside the gene matches: 5.

The genes are TRBV9 and TRBJ1-4; maybe TRBD1 (5 bases). The V gene's germline CDR1 is SGDLS and CDR2 YYNGEE. Trimming stripped 4 bases from V and 8 bases from J, with 18 bases between. The CDR3 is 15 amino acids. This CDR3 is CASSTGGGLGEKLFF. The CDR3 DNA follows: TGTGCCAGCAGCACAGGCGGGGGACTGGGGGAAAAACTGTTTTTT. The variable domain in full, completed from reference TRBV9 and TRBJ1-4, reads DSGVTQTPKHLITATGQRVTLRCSPRSGDLSVYWYQQSLDQGLQFLIQYYNGEERAKGNILERFSAQQFPDLHSELNLSSLELGDSALYFCASSTGGGLGEKLFFGSGTQLSVL.

The CDR3: CASSLQGRRLGAYEQYF. CDR3 bases: TGTGCCAGCAGCCTCCAGGGGCGTCGTCTAGGCGCCTACGAGCAGTACTTC. V gene TRBV7-2 combines with J gene TRBJ2-7; weak D call: TRBD1 (6 bases). The CDR3 extends over 17 amino acids. V lost 5 bases and J 2 bases, leaving 22 bases between the germline ends. CDR1 and CDR2 from the germline V gene are SGHTA and FQGNSA.

The gene calls are TRBV5-5 and TRBJ1-2; the D is unclear. The V end was cut by 4 bases, the J end by 3 bases, with 10 bases between. CDR1 is SGHKS, CDR2 YYEKEE, per germline (reference sequence). The CDR3 spans 13 residues. This chain's CDR3 is CASSPFYYYGYTF. The CDR3 nucleotides read TGTGCCAGCAGCCCATTCTATTACTATGGCTACACCTTC.

The genes are TRBV27 and TRBJ2-5, with D possibly TRBD2 on 6 matching bases. The J call could be wrong; TRBJ2-7 is a better fit for the DNA end. The CDR3 is 13 amino acids. Germline CDR1 reads MNHEY; CDR2 reads SMNVEV (reference sequence). The CDR3 bases are TGTGCCAGCAGCGGTGGGGGGTTTCACGAGCAGTACTTC. Its protein product is CASSGGGFHEQYF.

A few counts support this clone. The CDR3 sequence: CASSHGQDYGYTF. The CDR3 DNA is TGCGCCAGCAGCCACGGACAGGACTATGGCTACACCTTC. V and J are TRBV4-1 and TRBJ1-2, with TRBD1 matching 7 bases. The CDR3 spans 13 residues. V dropped 3 bases and J dropped 3; count of bases not matched to a gene: 1. The germline V gene has CDR1 MGHRA and CDR2 YSYEKL.